This TCR beta chain stems from a study of T cell responses to AZD1222 COVID-19 vaccine (dated by TCRdb to the early 2020s). Looking at the study overall: AZD1222 recipients whose second dose came at about 4 weeks and those whose second dose came at about 12 weeks were combined into one group, since spike-specific TCR depth and breadth did not differ between the two schedules. A total of around 240 trial participants underwent TCR sequencing, of whom 200 to 220 had received two doses of AZD1222 and roughly 26 had received two doses of the MenACWY control vaccine. Trial participants were enrolled by age into 18-55, 56-69 and 70-plus year subgroups, with approximately 150, 28 and 58 TCR-sequenced participants respectively.

Concerning this clone itself: Its antigen target is currently unknown. No base-level quality is on record; no much larger clone is a single base apart.

Explained via the paper, the time point label denotes: baseline before first vaccination. Samples from vaccinated people were obtained from the UK trials COV001 and COV002, which included a single-blind randomized controlled phase 2/3 trial of AZD1222 (ChAdOx1 nCoV-19) in healthy adults. For TCRbeta chain sequencing, PBMC samples from trial participants were taken at day 0 and at day 28 after the second dose. The paper's findings and limits, for the study overall: Conclusions about previously exposed vaccinees were limited because only a handful of AZD1222 recipients were SARS-CoV-2 seropositive at baseline. The vaccine-associated CD4 TCRs covered the entire spike protein, and the dominant responses fell in regions 160-218 and 743-854. Epitopes outside the regions mutated in the B.1.351 and B.1.1.7 variants were reportedly recognized by nearly half of the unique spike-specific TCRs. Spike-specific TCR breadth and depth rose significantly after two AZD1222 doses compared with day 0 and with MenACWY recipients. In the small 56-69-year group, the increase in depth fell short of significance, most likely because of low power. Participants were mostly white British and included more females than males, and it was suggested by the authors that clonal diversity may have been underestimated. Because no day 14 peak-response samples were available, repertoires were characterized only after the peak T cell response.

The CDR3 regions of human TCRbeta chains were analyzed by immunosequencing. In the original analysis: Repertoire TCRs were matched against a reference library of SARS-CoV-2-specific TCRs generated with the MIRA antigen-specificity platform. Breadth was defined as the fraction of unique TCRs that were SARS-CoV-2-associated, and depth was defined as the fraction of total T cells that were SARS-CoV-2-associated. Using the MIRA data, each spike-specific TCR was assigned both to the spike region to which the TCR was reactive and to a CD4 or CD8 class. Log10-transformed breadth and depth values were compared by one-way ANOVA with Sidak's multiple comparisons tests. Here the immuneACCESS table is served through TCRdb, limited to in-frame sequences with V and J called. Missing clones are a known gap in these copies; in checked studies unresolved V genes cover under half, and the rest lacks a known reason. V and J calls plus clone size are reproduced from that table; the DNA served to infer D and trimming. This sample holds 95,000 to 100,000 clones; 90% were observed only once. 1% to 1.5% of the sample belongs to the ten largest clones.

Looking up the germline V gene (reference sequence) yields CDR1 SEHNR and CDR2 FQNEAQ. The CDR3 numbers 12 residues from cysteine through phenylalanine. The CDR3 DNA has 36 bases and is translated from base 1. V and J lose 1 base and 11 bases, and a span of 8 bases separates them. The receptor was isolated from an adult in good health. The chain uses TRBV7-9 and TRBJ1-4; matching of 6 bases hints at TRBD1 as the D gene. Sample: peripheral blood, taken on day 0 of AZD1222 vaccination. The CDR3 in this case is CASSLEQGKLFF. The bases are TGTGCCAGCAGCTTAGAACAGGGCAAACTGTTTTTT. Extended through the reference TRBV7-9 and TRBJ1-4 proteins, this CDR3 yields the full variable domain: DTGVSQNPRHKITKRGQNVTFRCDPISEHNRLYWYRQTLGQGPEFLTYFQNEAQLEKSRLLSDRFSAERPKGSFSTLEIQRTEQGDSAMYLCASSLEQGKLFFGSGTQLSVL.